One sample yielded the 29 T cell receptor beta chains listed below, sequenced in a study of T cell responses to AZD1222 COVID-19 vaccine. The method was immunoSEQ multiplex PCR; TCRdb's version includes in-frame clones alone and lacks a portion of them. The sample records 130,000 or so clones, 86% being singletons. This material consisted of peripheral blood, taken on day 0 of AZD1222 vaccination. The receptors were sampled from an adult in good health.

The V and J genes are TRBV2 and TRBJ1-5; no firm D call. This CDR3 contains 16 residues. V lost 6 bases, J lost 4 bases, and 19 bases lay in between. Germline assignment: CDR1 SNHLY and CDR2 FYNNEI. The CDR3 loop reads CASRQVGTPRNQPQHF. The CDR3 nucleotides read TGTGCCAGCAGGCAAGTCGGAACCCCACGGAATCAGCCCCAGCATTTT.

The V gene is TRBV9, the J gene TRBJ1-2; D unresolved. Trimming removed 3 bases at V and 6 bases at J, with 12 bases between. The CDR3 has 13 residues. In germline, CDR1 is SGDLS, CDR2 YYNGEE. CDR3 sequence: CASSADPKNGYTF. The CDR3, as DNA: TGTGCCAGCAGCGCCGATCCGAAAAATGGCTACACCTTC.

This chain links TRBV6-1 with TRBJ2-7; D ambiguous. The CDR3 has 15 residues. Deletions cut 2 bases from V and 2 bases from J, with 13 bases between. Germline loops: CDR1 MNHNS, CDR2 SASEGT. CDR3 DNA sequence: TGTGCCAGCAGTGAATTCCCGTCAGGAGCCTACGAGCAGTACTTC. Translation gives CASSEFPSGAYEQYF.

For the CDR3, the DNA is TGTGCCAGCAGCCAAGAGGTTCGGCGTACCTCTGGAAACACCATATATTTT. This gives the protein CASSQEVRRTSGNTIYF. This chain joins TRBV14 and TRBJ1-3; no firm D call. The CDR3 extends over 17 amino acids. Trimming shortened V by 0 bases and J by 0 bases, and 12 bases separated the two germline ends. Germline CDR1 is SGHDN and CDR2 is FVKESK.

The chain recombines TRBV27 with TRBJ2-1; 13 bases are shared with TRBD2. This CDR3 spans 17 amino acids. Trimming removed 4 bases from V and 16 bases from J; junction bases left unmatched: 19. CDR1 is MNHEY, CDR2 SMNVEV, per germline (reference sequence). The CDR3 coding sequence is TGTGCCAGCAGTTCGGGACTAGCGGGACGGGCACCTAATAGCTTCTTCTTC. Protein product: CASSSGLAGRAPNSFFF.

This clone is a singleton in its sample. The CDR3 region is CASSPRGSRTDTQYF. The CDR3 DNA reads as TGTGCCAGCAGCCCCAGGGGGTCTCGCACAGATACGCAGTATTTT. V gene TRBV28 combines with J gene TRBJ2-3; 7 bases fit TRBD1. The length of the CDR3 is 15 residues. V shed 6 bases and J 1 base; nucleotides not matched to a gene: 7. In germline, CDR1 is MDHEN, CDR2 SYDVKM.

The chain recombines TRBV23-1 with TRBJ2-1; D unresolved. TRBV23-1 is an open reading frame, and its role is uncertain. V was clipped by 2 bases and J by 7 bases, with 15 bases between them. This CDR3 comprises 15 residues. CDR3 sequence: CASSQGCIGRNEQFF. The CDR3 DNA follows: TGCGCCAGCAGTCAAGGCTGTATCGGTCGGAATGAGCAGTTCTTC.

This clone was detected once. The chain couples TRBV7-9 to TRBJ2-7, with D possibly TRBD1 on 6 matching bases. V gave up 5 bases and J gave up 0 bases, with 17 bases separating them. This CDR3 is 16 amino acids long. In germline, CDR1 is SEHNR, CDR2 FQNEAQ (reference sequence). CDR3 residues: CASSPRGGQNSYEQYF. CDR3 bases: TGTGCCAGCAGCCCTCGTGGAGGACAGAACTCCTACGAGCAGTACTTC.

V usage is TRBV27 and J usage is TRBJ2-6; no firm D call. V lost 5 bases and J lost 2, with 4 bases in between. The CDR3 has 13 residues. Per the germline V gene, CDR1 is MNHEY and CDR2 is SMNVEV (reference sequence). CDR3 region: CASSTPGANVLTF. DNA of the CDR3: TGTGCCAGCAGTACTCCTGGGGCCAACGTCCTGACTTTC.

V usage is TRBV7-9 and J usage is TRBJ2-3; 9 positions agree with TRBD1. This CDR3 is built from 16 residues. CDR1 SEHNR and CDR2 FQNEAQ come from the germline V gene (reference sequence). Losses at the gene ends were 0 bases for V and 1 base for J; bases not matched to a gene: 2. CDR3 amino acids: CASSLARTGGTDTQYF. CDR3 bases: TGTGCCAGCAGCTTAGCGAGGACAGGGGGCACAGATACGCAGTATTTT.

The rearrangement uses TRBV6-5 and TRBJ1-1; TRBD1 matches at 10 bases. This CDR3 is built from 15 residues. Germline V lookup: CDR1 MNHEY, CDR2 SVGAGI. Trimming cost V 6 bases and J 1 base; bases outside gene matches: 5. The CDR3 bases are TGTGCCAGCAGCCATCGGACAGGGGGGAACACTGAAGCTTTCTTT. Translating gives CASSHRTGGNTEAFF.

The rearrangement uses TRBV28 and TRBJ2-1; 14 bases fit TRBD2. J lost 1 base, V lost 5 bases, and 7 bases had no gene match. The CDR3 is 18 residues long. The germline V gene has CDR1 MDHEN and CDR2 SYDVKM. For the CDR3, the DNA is TGTGCCAGCAGTATAACGACTAGCGGGAGGGCGTCCTACAATGAGCAGTTCTTC. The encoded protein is CASSITTSGRASYNEQFF.

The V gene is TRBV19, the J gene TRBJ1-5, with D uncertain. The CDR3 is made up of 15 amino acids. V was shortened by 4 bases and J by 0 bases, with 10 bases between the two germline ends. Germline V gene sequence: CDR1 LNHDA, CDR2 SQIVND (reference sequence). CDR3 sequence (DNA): TGTGCCAGTAGTACCCAGGATCTTAGCAATCAGCCCCAGCATTTT. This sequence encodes CASSTQDLSNQPQHF. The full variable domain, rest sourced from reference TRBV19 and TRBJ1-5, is DGGITQSPKYLFRKEGQNVTLSCEQNLNHDAMYWYRQDPGQGLRLIYYSQIVNDFQKGDIAEGYSVSREKKESFPLTVTSAQKNPTAFYLCASSTQDLSNQPQHFGDGTRLSIL.

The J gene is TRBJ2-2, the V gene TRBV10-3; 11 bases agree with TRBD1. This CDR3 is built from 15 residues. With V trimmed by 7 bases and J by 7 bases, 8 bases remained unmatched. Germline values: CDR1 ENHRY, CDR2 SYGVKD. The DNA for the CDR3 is TGTGCCATCACGGACGGGACAGGGGGGATCGGGGAGCTGTTTTTT. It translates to CAITDGTGGIGELFF.

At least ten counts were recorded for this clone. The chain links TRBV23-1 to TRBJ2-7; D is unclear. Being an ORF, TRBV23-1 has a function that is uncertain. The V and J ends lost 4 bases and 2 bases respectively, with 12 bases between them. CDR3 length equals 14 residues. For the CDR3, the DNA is TGCGCCAGCAGTCGCGGACGGCTCACCTACGAGCAGTACTTC. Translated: CASSRGRLTYEQYF.

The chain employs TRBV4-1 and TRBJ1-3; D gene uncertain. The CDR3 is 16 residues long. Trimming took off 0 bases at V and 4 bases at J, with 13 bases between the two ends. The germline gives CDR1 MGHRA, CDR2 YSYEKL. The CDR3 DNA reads TGCGCCAGCAGCCAAGATGTAGGGAGGAACGGAAACACCATATATTTT. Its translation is CASSQDVGRNGNTIYF.

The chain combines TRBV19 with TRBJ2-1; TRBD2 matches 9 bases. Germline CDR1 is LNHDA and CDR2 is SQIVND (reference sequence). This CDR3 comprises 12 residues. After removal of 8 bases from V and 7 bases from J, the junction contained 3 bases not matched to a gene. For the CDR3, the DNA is TGTGCCAGTGGGCGGGGGGGTAATGAGCAGTTCTTC. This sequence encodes CASGRGGNEQFF. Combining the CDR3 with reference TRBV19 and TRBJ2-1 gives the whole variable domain DGGITQSPKYLFRKEGQNVTLSCEQNLNHDAMYWYRQDPGQGLRLIYYSQIVNDFQKGDIAEGYSVSREKKESFPLTVTSAQKNPTAFYLCASGRGGNEQFFGPGTRLTVL.

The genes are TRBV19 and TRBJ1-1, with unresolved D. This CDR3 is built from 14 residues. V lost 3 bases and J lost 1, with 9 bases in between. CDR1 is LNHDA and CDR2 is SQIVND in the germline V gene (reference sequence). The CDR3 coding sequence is TGTGCCAGTAGTATCCTTGCAGGGAACACTGAAGCTTTCTTT. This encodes CASSILAGNTEAFF.

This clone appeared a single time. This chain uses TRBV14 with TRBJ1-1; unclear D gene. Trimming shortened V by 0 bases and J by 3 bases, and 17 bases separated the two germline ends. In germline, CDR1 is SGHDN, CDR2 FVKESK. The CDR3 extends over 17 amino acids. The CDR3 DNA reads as TGTGCCAGCAGCCAAGATGGCGGGGTACCGGGTGACACTGAAGCTTTCTTT. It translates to CASSQDGGVPGDTEAFF.

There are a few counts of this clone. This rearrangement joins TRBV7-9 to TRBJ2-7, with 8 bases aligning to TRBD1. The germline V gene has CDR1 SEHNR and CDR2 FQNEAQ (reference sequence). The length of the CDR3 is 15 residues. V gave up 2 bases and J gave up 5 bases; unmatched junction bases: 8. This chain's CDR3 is CASSLRDRRTDEQYF. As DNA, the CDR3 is TGTGCCAGCAGCTTAAGGGACAGGAGAACGGACGAGCAGTACTTC.

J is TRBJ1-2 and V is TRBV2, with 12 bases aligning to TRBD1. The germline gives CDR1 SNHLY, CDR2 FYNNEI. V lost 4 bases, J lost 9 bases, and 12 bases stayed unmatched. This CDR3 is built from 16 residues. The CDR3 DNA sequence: TGTGCCAGCAGTGGCGGGACAGGGGGCGGTTTCGTGAGCTACACCTTC. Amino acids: CASSGGTGGGFVSYTF. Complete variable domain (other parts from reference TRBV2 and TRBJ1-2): EPEVTQTPSHQVTQMGQEVILRCVPISNHLYFYWYRQILGQKVEFLVSFYNNEISEKSEIFDDQFSVERPDGSNFTLKIRSTKLEDSAMYFCASSGGTGGGFVSYTFGSGTRLTVV.

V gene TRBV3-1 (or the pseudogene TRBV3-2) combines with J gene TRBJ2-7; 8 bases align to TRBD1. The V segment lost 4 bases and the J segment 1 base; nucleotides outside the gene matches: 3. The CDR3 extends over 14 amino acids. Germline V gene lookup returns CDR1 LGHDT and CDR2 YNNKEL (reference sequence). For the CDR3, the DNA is TGTGCCAGCAGCCGGGACAGGCGGTCCTACGAGCAGTACTTC. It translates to CASSRDRRSYEQYF.

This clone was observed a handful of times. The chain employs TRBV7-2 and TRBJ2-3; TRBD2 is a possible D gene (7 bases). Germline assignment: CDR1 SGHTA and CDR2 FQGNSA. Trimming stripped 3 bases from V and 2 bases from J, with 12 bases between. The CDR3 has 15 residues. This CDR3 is CASSFGAGATDTQYF. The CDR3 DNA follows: TGTGCCAGCAGCTTTGGTGCGGGGGCCACAGATACGCAGTATTTT.

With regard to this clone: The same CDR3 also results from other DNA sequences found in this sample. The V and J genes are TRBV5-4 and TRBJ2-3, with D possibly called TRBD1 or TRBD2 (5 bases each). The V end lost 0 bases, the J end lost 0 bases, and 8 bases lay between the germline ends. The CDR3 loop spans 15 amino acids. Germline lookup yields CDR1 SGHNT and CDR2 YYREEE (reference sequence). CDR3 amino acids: CASSLGGGSTDTQYF. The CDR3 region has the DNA TGTGCCAGCAGCTTGGGGGGCGGGAGCACAGATACGCAGTATTTT.

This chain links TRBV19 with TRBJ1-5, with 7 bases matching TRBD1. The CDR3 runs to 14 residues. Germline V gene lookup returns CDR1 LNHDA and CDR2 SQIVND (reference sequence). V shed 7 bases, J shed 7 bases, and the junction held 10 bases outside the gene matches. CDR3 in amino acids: CASIRTGLGQPQHF. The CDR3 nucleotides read TGTGCCAGTATAAGGACAGGACTAGGCCAGCCCCAGCATTTT.

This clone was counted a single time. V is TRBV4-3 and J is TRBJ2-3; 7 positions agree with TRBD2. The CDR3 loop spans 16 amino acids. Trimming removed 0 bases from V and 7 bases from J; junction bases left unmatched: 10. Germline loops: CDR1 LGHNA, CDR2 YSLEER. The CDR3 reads CASSQEASGRGYTQYF. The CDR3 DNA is TGCGCCAGCAGCCAAGAGGCTAGCGGCCGGGGTTATACGCAGTATTTT.

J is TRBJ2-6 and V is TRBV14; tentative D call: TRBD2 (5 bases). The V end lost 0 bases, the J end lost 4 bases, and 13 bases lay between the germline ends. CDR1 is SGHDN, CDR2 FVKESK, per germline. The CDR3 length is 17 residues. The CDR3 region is CASSQDRRGGGANVLTF. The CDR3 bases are TGTGCCAGCAGCCAAGATCGAAGAGGAGGAGGGGCCAACGTCCTGACTTTC.

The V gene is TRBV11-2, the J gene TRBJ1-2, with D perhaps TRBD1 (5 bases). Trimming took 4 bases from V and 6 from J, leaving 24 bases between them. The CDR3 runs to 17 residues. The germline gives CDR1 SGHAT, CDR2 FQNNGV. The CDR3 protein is CASSSVYRDPERDGYTF. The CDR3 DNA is TGTGCCAGCAGCTCCGTGTACCGGGACCCAGAAAGGGATGGCTACACCTTC.

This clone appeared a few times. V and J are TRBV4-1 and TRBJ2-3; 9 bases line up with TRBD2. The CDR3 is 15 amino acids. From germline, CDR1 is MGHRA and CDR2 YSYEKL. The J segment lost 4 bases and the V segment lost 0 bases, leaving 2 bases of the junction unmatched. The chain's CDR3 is CASSQDSGRADTQYF. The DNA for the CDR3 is TGCGCCAGCAGCCAAGATAGCGGGAGAGCAGATACGCAGTATTTT.